The clone carrying this T cell receptor (beta chain) was observed many times. TCR beta CDR3 regions were amplified from RNA transcripts. HTBI-primed first-round RT-PCR preceded second-round multiplex PCR. One entry per CDR3 protein, called by TCRdb with MiXCR from the multiplex PCR reads. The sample records about 1.1 million distinct CDR3 sequences, roughly 35% being singletons. The data originate from a study of Graves' ophthalmopathy and Graves' hyperthyroidism. Trimming left V 3 bases short and J 10 bases short, with 15 bases between. The CDR3 sequence is 13 residues long. The receptor's source is an adult man with Graves' hyperthyroidism. This chain joins TRBV12-3 or TRBV12-4 and TRBJ1-2; D remains unclear. The sample comprised peripheral blood or thyroid tissue (not recorded which). The CDR3 DNA reads TGTGCCAGCAGTTTTGGTAGGAGTGTGAACTACACCTTC. Its translation: CASSFGRSVNYTF.